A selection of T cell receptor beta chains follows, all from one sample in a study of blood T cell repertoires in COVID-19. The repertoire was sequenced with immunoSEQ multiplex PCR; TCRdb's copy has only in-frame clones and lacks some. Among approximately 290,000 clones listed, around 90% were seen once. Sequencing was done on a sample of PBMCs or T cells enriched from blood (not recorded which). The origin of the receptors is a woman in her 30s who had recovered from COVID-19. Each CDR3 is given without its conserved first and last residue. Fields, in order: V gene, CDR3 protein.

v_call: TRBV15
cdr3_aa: ATSRDRTSVSYEQY

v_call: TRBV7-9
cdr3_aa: ASSWAGGAEVYGYT

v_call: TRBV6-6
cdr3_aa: ASSYSTSMGAEAF

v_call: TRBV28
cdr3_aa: ASSLGGMETQY

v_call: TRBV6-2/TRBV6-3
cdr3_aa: ASSYRAGAEQF

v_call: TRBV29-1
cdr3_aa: SAVDQADTYGYT

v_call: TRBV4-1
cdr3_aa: ASSQVQQGNEQY

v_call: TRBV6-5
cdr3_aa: ATQGVIEAF

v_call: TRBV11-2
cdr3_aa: ASSPGVRNTEAF

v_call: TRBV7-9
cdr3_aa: ASSQSGLAGDNEQF

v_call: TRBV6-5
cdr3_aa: ASSYPGLASTGELF

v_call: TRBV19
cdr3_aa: ASLNSPGAYNEQF

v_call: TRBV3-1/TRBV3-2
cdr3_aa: ASSQEGEGPPYEQY

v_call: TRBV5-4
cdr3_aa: ASSYRQGAGTDTQY

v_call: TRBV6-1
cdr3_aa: ASSEGALWSGSINEQF

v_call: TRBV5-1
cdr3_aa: ASSFRLNTGELF

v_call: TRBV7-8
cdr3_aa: AAGGSGTSETQY

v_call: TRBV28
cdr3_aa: ASSLSQRATDTQY

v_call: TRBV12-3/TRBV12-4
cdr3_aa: ASSGGATGELF

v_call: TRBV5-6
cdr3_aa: ASSLVGDYGAYNEQF

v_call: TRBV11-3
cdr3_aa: ASSLVSGAAAF

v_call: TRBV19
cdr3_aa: ASSILASTGELF

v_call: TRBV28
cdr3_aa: AIQRVPNTGELF

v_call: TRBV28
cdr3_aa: AIQQLTGFTEAF

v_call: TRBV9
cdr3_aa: ASSDQTGSGTDTQY

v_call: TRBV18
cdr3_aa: ASSGAGRLDDTQY

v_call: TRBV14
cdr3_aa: ASRGGTDFEKLF

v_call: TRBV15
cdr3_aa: ATSSGGSDEQY

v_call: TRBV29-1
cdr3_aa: SVVSGTSSTDTQY

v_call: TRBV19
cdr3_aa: ASSSRGRGFQETQY

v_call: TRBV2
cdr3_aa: ASSVRLAGAYEQY

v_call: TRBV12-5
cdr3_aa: ASGLNSPSGSKETQY

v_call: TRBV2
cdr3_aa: ASSEWTSGSWETQY

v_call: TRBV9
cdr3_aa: ASSVQGAGGYGYT

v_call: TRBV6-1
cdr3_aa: ASSERGGWDQPQH

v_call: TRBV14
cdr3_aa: ASSQRDIAGETQY

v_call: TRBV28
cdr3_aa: ASSGPGQSNSPLH

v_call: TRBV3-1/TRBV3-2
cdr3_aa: ASSLGTGGDPQH

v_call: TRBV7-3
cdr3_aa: ASSFSPDRDNEQF

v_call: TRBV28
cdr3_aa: ASSRLGTDTQY

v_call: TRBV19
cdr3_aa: ASTSRTGANQPQH

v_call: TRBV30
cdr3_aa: ALDEAAGNTGELF

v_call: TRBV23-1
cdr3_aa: ASSQERPGQGYNEQF

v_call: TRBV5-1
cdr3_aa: ASSLGLAGGPSSYNEQF

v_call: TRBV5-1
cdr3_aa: ASSFPGRLGKWVQF

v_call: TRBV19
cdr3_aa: ASNDGRATGELF

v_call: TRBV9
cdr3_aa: ASSVGWTENSPLH

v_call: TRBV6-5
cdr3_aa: ASSFSPTLAGELF

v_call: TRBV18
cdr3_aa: ASSPIPGGSSTDTQY

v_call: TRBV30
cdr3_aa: AWSGYRDRRAGELF

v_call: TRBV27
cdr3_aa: ASRGGLRGNEQF

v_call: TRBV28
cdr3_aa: ASSFAYQPQH

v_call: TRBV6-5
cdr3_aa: ASRAGHEPSYEQY